The clone carrying this T cell receptor (beta chain) was found many times. Antigen specificity is unknown. Library preparation followed earlier protocols using designated TCR primers. MiXCR, applied by TCRdb to the PCR reads, yields one record per CDR3 protein. The table lists about 510,000 distinct CDR3 sequences, about a fifth of them singletons. The record originates from a study of molecular identifiers for immune sequencing clone quantification. Study results and caveats: Same-barcode identical TCR molecules could make highly expanded clones look smaller than they are. For effector cells, clones above 20 RNA copies held over 98% of molecules; for naive cells, under 1%.

CDR1 and CDR2 from the germline V gene are LGHNT and FRNRAP. CDR3 size: 12 residues. V was pared by 4 bases and J by 5 bases, with 7 bases between. This receptor was identified in a human donor in good health. Some libraries in this study had Jurkat cell RNA spiked in. The sequenced sample was naive CD8+ T cells from blood, with Jurkat cell RNA spiked in. Subset: FACS-sorted CD8+CD4-CCR7+CD45RA+ naive T cells. The chain carries TRBV12-5 and TRBJ2-3, with unresolved D. The CDR3 DNA follows: TGTGCTAGTGGTTCAGTACTAGATACGCAGTATTTT. Translation: CASGSVLDTQYF.